Presented here are 8 T cell receptor beta chains from one specimen sequenced in a study of T cell repertoires in cytomegalovirus infection. These receptors' targets are unknown. In TCRdb, the reads were re-called with MiXCR into one record per CDR3 protein. The repertoire holds about 830,000 distinct CDR3 sequences, with around a third as singletons. The material sequenced was cultured CD8+ T cells from PBMCs, taken from culture after CMV antigen stimulation. The receptors originated from a human donor in good health (CMV status not recorded). Some clones in this sample may be carry-over from other donors' samples.

The CDR3 protein is CSARAPIGVGWEAGAEAFF. The CDR3 DNA reads as TGCAGTGCTAGAGCCCCAATAGGGGTCGGCTGGGAGGCTGGAGCTGAAGCTTTCTTT. V is TRBV20-1 and J is TRBJ1-1, with D possibly matching TRBD1 (5 bases). The CDR3 has 19 residues. The V gene lost 1 base and the J gene lost 6 bases, with 30 bases spanning the gap. Germline assignment: CDR1 DFQATT and CDR2 SNEGSKA (reference sequence).

The sample holds a few counts of this clonotype. The J gene is TRBJ1-1, the V gene TRBV19; D is uncertain. From germline, CDR1 is LNHDA and CDR2 SQIVND (reference sequence). With 6 bases removed from V and 3 bases from J, the gap between germline ends came to 8 bases. The CDR3 loop spans 12 amino acids. In DNA form, the CDR3 reads TGTGCCAGTAGCAGACACGACACTGAAGCTTTCTTT. Its protein product is CASSRHDTEAFF. The whole variable domain, filled in from reference TRBV19 and TRBJ1-1, reads DGGITQSPKYLFRKEGQNVTLSCEQNLNHDAMYWYRQDPGQGLRLIYYSQIVNDFQKGDIAEGYSVSREKKESFPLTVTSAQKNPTAFYLCASSRHDTEAFFGQGTRLTVV.

The V gene is TRBV18, the J gene TRBJ2-3, with D hard to call. CDR1 is KGHSH and CDR2 is LQKENI in the germline V gene. Trimming cost V 6 bases and J 10 bases, with 14 bases left between them. There are 12 residues in the CDR3. The CDR3 DNA is TGTGCCAGCTCCCTCGAGGACCGATCGCAGTATTTT. This encodes CASSLEDRSQYF.

V is TRBV20-1 and J is TRBJ2-7; D tentatively fits TRBD1 or TRBD2 (5 bases each). Germline CDR1 reads DFQATT; CDR2 reads SNEGSKA (reference sequence). V was pared by 0 bases and J by 4 bases, with 22 bases between. The CDR3 runs to 17 residues. This CDR3 is CSARDLFTGSGAYEQYF. CDR3 sequence (DNA): TGCAGTGCTAGAGATCTTTTTACGGGGAGTGGGGCTTACGAGCAGTACTTC.

This clonotype was counted many times. J is TRBJ2-3 and V is TRBV7-6; D unresolved. Germline V gives CDR1 SGHVS, CDR2 FNYEAQ. The CDR3 spans 15 residues. Trimming left V 2 bases short and J 0 bases short, with 9 bases between. The CDR3 protein is CASSLLEPSTDTQYF. The CDR3 nucleotides read TGTGCCAGCAGCTTACTTGAACCTAGCACAGATACGCAGTATTTT. The full variable domain, rest sourced from reference TRBV7-6 and TRBJ2-3, is GAGVSQSPRYKVTKRGQDVALRCDPISGHVSLYWYRQALGQGPEFLTYFNYEAQQDKSGLPNDRFSAERPEGSISTLTIQRTEQRDSAMYRCASSLLEPSTDTQYFGPGTRLTVL.

The chain couples TRBV27 to TRBJ2-7, with D maybe TRBD1 (5 bases). The CDR3 extends over 15 amino acids. Germline V lookup: CDR1 MNHEY, CDR2 SMNVEV (reference sequence). Trimming took off 1 base at V and 2 bases at J, with 12 bases between the two ends. CDR3: CASSLFGSGTYEQYF. The CDR3 DNA is TGTGCCAGCAGTTTATTTGGGTCAGGGACCTACGAGCAGTACTTC.

The chain carries TRBV5-6 and TRBJ2-1; no definite D call. Germline V CDR1 and CDR2: SGHDT, YYEEEE. The CDR3 is made up of 13 amino acids. With 0 bases removed from V and 8 bases from J, the gap between germline ends came to 9 bases. The CDR3: CASSLVLEYEQFF. The CDR3 bases are TGTGCCAGCAGCTTGGTCCTGGAATATGAGCAGTTCTTC.

The chain links TRBV19 to TRBJ2-2, with a weak D call TRBD2 (6 bases). CDR3 size: 16 residues. Trimming removed 10 bases from V and 0 bases from J, with 18 bases in between. CDR1 LNHDA and CDR2 SQIVND come from the germline V gene (reference sequence). In nucleotides, the CDR3 is TGTGCCACCCACCCGGGGGATCCTACGAACACCGGGGAGCTGTTTTTT. This sequence encodes CATHPGDPTNTGELFF.